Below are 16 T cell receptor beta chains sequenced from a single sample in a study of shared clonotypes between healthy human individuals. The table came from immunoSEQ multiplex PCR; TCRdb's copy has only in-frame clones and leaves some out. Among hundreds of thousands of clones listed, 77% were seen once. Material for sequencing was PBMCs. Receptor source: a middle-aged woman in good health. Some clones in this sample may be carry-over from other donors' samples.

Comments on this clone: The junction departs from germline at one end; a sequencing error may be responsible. CDR3 bases: TGTGCCAGCAGCTCATGTACCGGGACCAGCTCTGGAAACATCATATATTTT. Translated: CASSSCTGTSSGNIIYF. This chain links TRBV7-9 with TRBJ1-3; weak D call: TRBD1 (5 bases). Germline CDR1 and CDR2: SEHNR and FQNEAQ (reference sequence). The CDR3 is 17 amino acids.

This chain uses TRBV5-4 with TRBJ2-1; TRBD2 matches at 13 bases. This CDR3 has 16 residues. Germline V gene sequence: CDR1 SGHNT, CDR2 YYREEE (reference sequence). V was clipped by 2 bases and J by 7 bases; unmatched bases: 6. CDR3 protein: CASSFQLAGGWNEQFF. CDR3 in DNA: TGTGCCAGCAGCTTTCAACTAGCGGGAGGGTGGAATGAGCAGTTCTTC.

The DNA for the CDR3 is TGTGCCAGCAGTGAGGACCACAATCAGCCCCAGCATTTT. It specifies CASSEDHNQPQHF. The chain has TRBV11-2 and TRBJ1-5; no definite D call. CDR3 size: 13 residues. Germline CDR1 SGHAT, CDR2 FQNNGV. V gave up 6 bases and J gave up 3 bases, with 9 bases separating them.

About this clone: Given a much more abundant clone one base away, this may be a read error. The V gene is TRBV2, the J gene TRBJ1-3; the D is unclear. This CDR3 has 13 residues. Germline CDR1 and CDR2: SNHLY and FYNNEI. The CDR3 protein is CASSGTTGNAIYF. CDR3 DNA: TGTGCCAGCAGTGGGACCACTGGAAACGCCATATATTTT.

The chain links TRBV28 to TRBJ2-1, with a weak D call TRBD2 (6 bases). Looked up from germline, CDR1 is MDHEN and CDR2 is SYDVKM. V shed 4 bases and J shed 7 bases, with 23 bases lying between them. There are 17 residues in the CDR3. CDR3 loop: CASSSSAASGVRNEQFF. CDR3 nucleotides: TGTGCCAGCAGTTCATCCGCCGCCTCGGGAGTTCGTAATGAGCAGTTCTTC.

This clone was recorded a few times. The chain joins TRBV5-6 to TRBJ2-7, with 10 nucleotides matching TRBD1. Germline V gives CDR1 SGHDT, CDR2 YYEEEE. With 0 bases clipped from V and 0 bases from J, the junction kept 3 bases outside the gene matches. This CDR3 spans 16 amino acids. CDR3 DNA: TGTGCCAGCAGCTTGGGGTGGACAGGGGGCTCCTACGAGCAGTACTTC. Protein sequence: CASSLGWTGGSYEQYF.

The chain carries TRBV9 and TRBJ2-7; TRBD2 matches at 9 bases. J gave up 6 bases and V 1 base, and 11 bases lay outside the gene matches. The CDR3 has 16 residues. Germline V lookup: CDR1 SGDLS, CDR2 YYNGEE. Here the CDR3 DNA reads TGTGCCAGCAGCGTAAAGGCGGGAGGGCCCTTCGGCGAGCAGTACTTC. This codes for CASSVKAGGPFGEQYF. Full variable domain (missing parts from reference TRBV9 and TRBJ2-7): DSGVTQTPKHLITATGQRVTLRCSPRSGDLSVYWYQQSLDQGLQFLIQYYNGEERAKGNILERFSAQQFPDLHSELNLSSLELGDSALYFCASSVKAGGPFGEQYFGPGTRLTVT.

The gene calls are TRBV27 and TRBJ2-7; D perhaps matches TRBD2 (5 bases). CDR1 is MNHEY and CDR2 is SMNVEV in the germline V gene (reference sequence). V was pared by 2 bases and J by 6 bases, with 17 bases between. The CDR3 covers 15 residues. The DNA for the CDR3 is TGTGCCAGCAGTTTACTTCCTAGCCCCGCAGCCGAGCAGTACTTC. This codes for CASSLLPSPAAEQYF.

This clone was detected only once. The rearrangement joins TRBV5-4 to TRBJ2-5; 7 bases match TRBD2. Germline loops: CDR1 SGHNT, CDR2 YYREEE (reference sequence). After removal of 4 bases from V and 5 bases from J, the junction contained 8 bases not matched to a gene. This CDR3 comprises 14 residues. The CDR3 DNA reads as TGTGCCAGCAGCCTAAAGGGAGGGGATGAGACCCAGTACTTC. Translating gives CASSLKGGDETQYF.

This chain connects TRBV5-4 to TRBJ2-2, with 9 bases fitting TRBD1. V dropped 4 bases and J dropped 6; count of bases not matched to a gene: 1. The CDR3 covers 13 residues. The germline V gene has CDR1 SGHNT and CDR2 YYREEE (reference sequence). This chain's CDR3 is CASSNRGPGELFF. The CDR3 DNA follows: TGTGCCAGCAGCAACAGGGGGCCCGGGGAGCTGTTTTTT.

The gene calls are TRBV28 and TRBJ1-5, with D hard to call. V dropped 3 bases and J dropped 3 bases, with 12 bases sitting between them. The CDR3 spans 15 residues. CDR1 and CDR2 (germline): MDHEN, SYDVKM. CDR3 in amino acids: CASSFPDGYNQPQHF. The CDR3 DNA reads TGTGCCAGCAGTTTCCCGGACGGCTACAATCAGCCCCAGCATTTT.

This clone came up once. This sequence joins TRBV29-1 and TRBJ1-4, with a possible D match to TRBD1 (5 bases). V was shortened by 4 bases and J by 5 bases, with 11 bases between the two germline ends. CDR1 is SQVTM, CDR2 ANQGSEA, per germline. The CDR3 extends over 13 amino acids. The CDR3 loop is CSVAWGQNEKLFF. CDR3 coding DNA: TGCAGCGTTGCCTGGGGCCAGAATGAAAAACTGTTTTTT.

This CDR3 is CASSSLAGGGAETQYF. The CDR3 nucleotides read TGTGCCAGCAGCTCTTTAGCGGGAGGAGGGGCAGAGACCCAGTACTTC. The chain is built from TRBV7-8 and TRBJ2-5, with TRBD2 matching 10 bases. Germline lookup yields CDR1 SGHVS and CDR2 FQNEAQ. The CDR3 extends over 16 amino acids. The trim removed 4 bases at V and 4 bases at J, leaving 9 bases unmatched.

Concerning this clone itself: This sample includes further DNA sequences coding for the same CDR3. The CDR3 here is CASSPGSNQPQHF. CDR3 bases: TGTGCCAGCAGTCCCGGTAGCAATCAGCCCCAGCATTTT. This sequence joins TRBV28 and TRBJ1-5; D call uncertain. Germline-derived CDR1 and CDR2 are MDHEN and SYDVKM. The CDR3 is 13 amino acids. V lost 5 bases to trimming and J lost 0 bases, with 5 bases between them.

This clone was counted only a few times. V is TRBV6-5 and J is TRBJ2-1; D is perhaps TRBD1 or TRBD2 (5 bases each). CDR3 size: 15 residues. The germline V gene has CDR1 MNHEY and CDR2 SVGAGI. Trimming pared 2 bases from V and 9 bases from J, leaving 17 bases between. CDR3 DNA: TGTGCCAGCAGTTACGACCTGGACTGGGGGAGTGAGCAGTTCTTC. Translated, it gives CASSYDLDWGSEQFF.

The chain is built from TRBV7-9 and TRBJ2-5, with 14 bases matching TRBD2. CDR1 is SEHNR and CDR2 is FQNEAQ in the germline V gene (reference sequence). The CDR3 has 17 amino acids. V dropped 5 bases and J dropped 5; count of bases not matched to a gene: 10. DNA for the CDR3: TGTGCCAGCAGCCCCGGGACTAGCGGGAGAAGCAGGGAGACCCAGTACTTC. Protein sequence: CASSPGTSGRSRETQYF.